The subject of this entry is one TCR beta chain. The antigen is not known. This specimen belongs to a study of regulatory T cells in long-lasting Graves disease. Study outcomes and limitations: Repertoires from persistent disease leaned toward TRBV28, TRBJ1-2 and TRBJ2-5.

The time point denotes: persistent/refractory GD, antithyroid drugs over 5 years with positive TRAb. Generation of the TCR library employed RNA extracted from PBMCs. Arm-PCR of CDR3 regions and iRepertoire HTBI primers were the basis on which TCR beta libraries were built. TCRdb passed the multiplex PCR reads through MiXCR, listing each CDR3 protein once. In the table there are approximately 440,000 distinct CDR3 sequences, about a quarter of which are singletons. Trimming at V came to 4 bases and at J to 3 bases, leaving 9 bases not matched to a gene. CDR1 and CDR2 (germline): SGHDN, FVKESK. The CDR3 covers 17 residues.

The gene calls are TRBV14 and TRBJ2-7; 13 positions agree with TRBD2. This receptor was identified in a female donor with Graves disease. The source material was peripheral blood mononuclear cells (PBMCs), sampled when the disease was refractory, from a patient treated with antithyroid drugs. The CDR3 coding sequence is TGTGCCAGCAGCCCCACGGGACTAGCGGGACAGAACTACGAGCAGTACTTC. This translates into CASSPTGLAGQNYEQYF. The full variable domain, completed using reference TRBV14 and TRBJ2-7, is EAGVTQFPSHSVIEKGQTVTLRCDPISGHDNLYWYRRVMGKEIKFLLHFVKESKQDESGMPNNRFLAERTGGTYSTLKVQPAELEDSGVYFCASSPTGLAGQNYEQYFGPGTRLTVT.